The entry below gives a single T cell receptor beta chain sequence along with its context. The antigen is not known. TCRdb redid the calling of the reads with MiXCR, one entry per CDR3 protein. The table records under 450,000 distinct CDR3 sequences, about 32% of them present only once. V lost 7 bases and J lost 2, with 19 bases in between. The germline V gene has CDR1 SGHVS and CDR2 FQNEAQ. There are 16 residues in the CDR3. The entry originates in a study of T cell repertoires in cytomegalovirus infection. Across the study: As its CMV epitopes, the study selected recently identified HLA-C-restricted and well-studied HLA-B-restricted targets. Both CMV infection and a matching HLA type were indicated by public TCR beta signatures.

Overall study results and limits: HLA-C-restricted CMV clonotypes gave the most frequent clonotype in two of eight donors.

Specimen: cultured PBMCs, collected from culture after CMV antigen stimulation. The origin of this receptor is a human donor in good health (CMV status not recorded). Some clones in this sample may be carry-over from other donors' samples. The genes are TRBV7-8 and TRBJ2-3, with a weak D call TRBD2 (5 bases). The CDR3, as DNA: TGTGCCAGCACCCCTTTGCGGCGGGCTGTCACAGATACGCAGTATTTT. Residues: CASTPLRRAVTDTQYF.